Listed here are 22 T cell receptor beta chains from one sample, sequenced in a study of blood T cell repertoires in COVID-19. Sequencing was performed with immunoSEQ multiplex PCR; in TCRdb, only in-frame clones are kept and a portion is missing. The sample lists over 100,000 clones, 70% to 90% occurring once. Sequencing used peripheral blood. The receptors were gathered from a man aged 45-65 years with active COVID-19.

This chain uses TRBV5-1 with TRBJ1-1; maybe TRBD1 (6 bases). V lost 5 bases to trimming and J lost 1 base, with 12 bases between them. The germline gives CDR1 SGHRS, CDR2 YFSETQ. This CDR3 is 14 amino acids long. DNA for the CDR3: TGCGCCAGCAGATCAGGACAGCAGAACACTGAAGCTTTCTTT. Protein sequence: CASRSGQQNTEAFF.

The chain carries TRBV19 and TRBJ1-1; D is ambiguous. V was trimmed by 5 bases and J by 3 bases, leaving 16 bases between them. From germline, CDR1 is LNHDA and CDR2 SQIVND (reference sequence). CDR3 length: 15 residues. The CDR3 sequence is CASSFMGDGDTEAFF. CDR3 nucleotide sequence: TGTGCCAGTAGTTTTATGGGCGACGGGGACACTGAAGCTTTCTTT. Full variable domain (outside the CDR3, taken from reference TRBV19 and TRBJ1-1): DGGITQSPKYLFRKEGQNVTLSCEQNLNHDAMYWYRQDPGQGLRLIYYSQIVNDFQKGDIAEGYSVSREKKESFPLTVTSAQKNPTAFYLCASSFMGDGDTEAFFGQGTRLTVV.

The rearrangement joins TRBV7-2 to TRBJ2-5; tentatively, D is TRBD2 (5 bases). CDR3 length: 15 amino acids. Germline CDR1 and CDR2: SGHTA and FQGNSA. With 4 bases removed from V and 5 bases from J, the gap between germline ends came to 17 bases. The chain's CDR3 is CASSYRTGEAETQYF. The CDR3 coding sequence is TGTGCCAGCAGCTATCGGACTGGAGAGGCGGAGACCCAGTACTTC.

CDR3 region: CASSPDRAGSPLHF. CDR3 nucleotide sequence: TGCGCCAGCAGCCCGGACAGGGCAGGATCACCCCTCCACTTT. The chain joins TRBV5-1 to TRBJ1-6, with 8 bases identical to TRBD1. This CDR3 spans 14 amino acids. CDR1 and CDR2 from the germline V gene are SGHRS and YFSETQ. V was pared by 4 bases and J by 10 bases, with 7 bases of the junction left unmatched. The full variable domain, rest sourced from reference TRBV5-1 and TRBJ1-6, is KAGVTQTPRYLIKTRGQQVTLSCSPISGHRSVSWYQQTPGQGLQFLFEYFSETQRNKGNFPGRFSGRQFSNSRSEMNVSTLELGDSALYLCASSPDRAGSPLHFGNGTRLTVT.

CDR3 loop: CASSSRTGDNYGYTF. CDR3 sequence (DNA): TGTGCCAGCAGCTCCAGGACAGGGGATAACTATGGCTACACCTTC. The gene calls are TRBV11-1 and TRBJ1-2, with 9 bases fitting TRBD1. CDR1 and CDR2 (germline): SGHAT, FQDESV (reference sequence). Germline trimming cut 4 bases from V and 1 base from J; bases unmatched to any gene: 4. The CDR3 is 15 residues long.

The chain is built from TRBV15 and TRBJ1-4; 8 nucleotides align to TRBD1. Losses at the gene ends were 1 base for V and 7 bases for J; bases not matched to a gene: 8. This CDR3 spans 16 amino acids. Germline V lookup: CDR1 LNHNV, CDR2 YYDKDF (reference sequence). CDR3 residues: CATSRGSTGEGEKLFF. The CDR3 DNA reads as TGTGCCACCAGCAGAGGGTCGACAGGGGAAGGTGAAAAACTGTTTTTT.

The chain couples TRBV7-2 to TRBJ2-3; 10 nucleotides match TRBD1. This CDR3 region has 18 residues. Unmatched junction bases numbered 9, after V lost 3 bases and J lost 0 bases. Germline lookup yields CDR1 SGHTA and CDR2 FQGNSA. The CDR3 loop reads CASSFKTGGVISTDTQYF. CDR3 sequence (DNA): TGTGCCAGCAGCTTTAAGACAGGGGGCGTCATTAGCACAGATACGCAGTATTTT.

The gene calls are TRBV6-5 and TRBJ1-1; possible D gene TRBD1, 6 bases. Per the germline V gene, CDR1 is MNHEY and CDR2 is SVGAGI. Trimming shortened V by 0 bases and J by 2 bases, and 7 bases separated the two germline ends. The CDR3 loop spans 14 amino acids. The CDR3 is CASSYSGGNTEAFF. CDR3 DNA: TGTGCCAGCAGTTACTCTGGGGGCAACACTGAAGCTTTCTTT.

V and J are TRBV11-2 and TRBJ1-1; D is perhaps TRBD1 (6 bases). This CDR3 has 16 residues. Trimming pared 7 bases from V and 2 bases from J, leaving 20 bases between. CDR1 is SGHAT, CDR2 FQNNGV, per germline. The CDR3: CASTDPGGQRNTEAFF. The CDR3 coding sequence is TGTGCCAGCACCGACCCGGGGGGGCAGAGAAACACTGAAGCTTTCTTT. The full variable domain, rest sourced from reference TRBV11-2 and TRBJ1-1, is EAGVAQSPRYKIIEKRQSVAFWCNPISGHATLYWYQQILGQGPKLLIQFQNNGVVDDSQLPKDRFSAERLKGVDSTLKIQPAKLEDSAVYLCASTDPGGQRNTEAFFGQGTRLTVV.

The V and J genes are TRBV5-4 and TRBJ1-1; tentatively, D is TRBD1 (5 bases). CDR1 is SGHNT and CDR2 is YYREEE in the germline V gene (reference sequence). The germline V and J ends were trimmed by 4 bases and 1 base, with 11 bases remaining between them. CDR3 length: 14 amino acids. The CDR3 loop reads CASSPVGANTEAFF. In nucleotides, the CDR3 is TGTGCCAGCAGCCCCGTAGGGGCGAACACTGAAGCTTTCTTT.

The chain employs TRBV3-1 (or the pseudogene TRBV3-2) and TRBJ2-2; 9 bases map to TRBD2. The CDR3 loop spans 15 amino acids. Germline V gene sequence: CDR1 LGHDT, CDR2 YNNKEL (reference sequence). J was trimmed by 4 bases and V by 2 bases; bases with no gene match: 2. The CDR3 DNA sequence: TGTGCCAGCAGCCAACTAGCGGGGAGCACCGGGGAGCTGTTTTTT. Its translation is CASSQLAGSTGELFF.

The DNA for the CDR3 is TGTGCCAGCAGCTTTAATGTCCGGGATGAGCAGTTCTTC. Residues: CASSFNVRDEQFF. The chain couples TRBV11-2 to TRBJ2-1; D gene uncertain. The CDR3 sequence is 13 residues long. Looked up from germline, CDR1 is SGHAT and CDR2 is FQNNGV. Trimming cost V 3 bases and J 8 bases, with 11 bases left between them.

The gene calls are TRBV4-2 and TRBJ2-2; tentative D call: TRBD2 (7 bases). Looked up from germline, CDR1 is LGHNA and CDR2 is YNFKEQ. The V and J ends lost 0 bases and 4 bases respectively, with 12 bases between them. CDR3 size: 16 residues. Written as DNA, the CDR3 is TGTGCCAGCAGCCAAGAAGGGGGGGTGGTCACCGGGGAGCTGTTTTTT. It yields the protein CASSQEGGVVTGELFF.

The V call is TRBV7-8, the J call TRBJ1-2; TRBD1 matches 7 bases. The CDR3 totals 13 residues. V shed 5 bases, J shed 5 bases, and the junction held 5 bases outside the gene matches. Germline V gives CDR1 SGHVS, CDR2 FQNEAQ. This CDR3 reads CASSLGQTYGYTF. DNA for the CDR3: TGTGCCAGCAGCCTGGGACAGACGTATGGCTACACCTTC.

This chain joins TRBV3-1 (or the pseudogene TRBV3-2) and TRBJ2-1; the D gene is possibly TRBD1 (6 bases). The V gene lost 3 bases and the J gene lost 4 bases, with 19 bases spanning the gap. The CDR3 has 17 residues. The germline CDR1 and CDR2 sequences are LGHDT and YNNKEL (reference sequence). This CDR3 is CASSHDTGTSGYNEQFF. The CDR3 DNA is TGTGCCAGCAGCCATGATACAGGGACCTCTGGGTACAATGAGCAGTTCTTC.

The chain links TRBV6-6 to TRBJ2-4; TRBD2 is a possible D gene (5 bases). Germline CDR1 reads MNHNY; CDR2 reads SVGAGI (reference sequence). Trimming stripped 8 bases from V and 0 bases from J, with 11 bases between. The CDR3 covers 14 residues. The CDR3: CASFEGLAKNIQYF. The DNA for the CDR3 is TGTGCCAGCTTTGAGGGATTAGCCAAAAACATTCAGTACTTC.

This chain joins TRBV6-6 and TRBJ1-2; a possible D gene is TRBD1 (5 bases). Germline V gene lookup returns CDR1 MNHNY and CDR2 SVGAGI (reference sequence). The CDR3 has 13 residues. V lost 7 bases, J lost 8 bases, and 17 bases lay in between. DNA of the CDR3: TGTGCCAGCACCGACAGAAGGGTCGACGGCTACACCTTC. This encodes CASTDRRVDGYTF.

The chain is built from TRBV6-2 or TRBV6-3 and TRBJ2-4, with 12 bases matching TRBD2. The CDR3 covers 18 residues. CDR1 is MNHEY and CDR2 is SVGEGT in the germline V gene. The J segment lost 0 bases and the V segment lost 8 bases, leaving 11 bases of the junction unmatched. The CDR3 here is CASGQGLAGPLAKNIQYF. DNA of the CDR3: TGTGCCAGCGGCCAAGGACTAGCGGGGCCCCTAGCCAAAAACATTCAGTACTTC.

This chain joins TRBV7-8 and TRBJ2-1; 9 bases are a match to TRBD2. CDR3 length: 17 amino acids. Looked up from germline, CDR1 is SGHVS and CDR2 is FQNEAQ. Trimming removed 5 bases from V and 0 bases from J; junction bases left unmatched: 8. Here the CDR3 reads CASSPFSGGGSYNEQFF. CDR3 sequence (DNA): TGTGCCAGCAGCCCATTTAGCGGGGGAGGCTCCTACAATGAGCAGTTCTTC.

V gene TRBV29-1 combines with J gene TRBJ2-3, with D maybe TRBD2 (6 bases). CDR3 length: 16 residues. CDR1 SQVTM and CDR2 ANQGSEA come from the germline V gene. V gave up 7 bases and J gave up 1 base, with 21 bases separating them. CDR3 amino acids: CSAKGTGTQGTDTQYF. The CDR3 DNA follows: TGCAGCGCCAAAGGCACCGGGACTCAAGGCACAGATACGCAGTATTTT.

The V gene is TRBV5-1, the J gene TRBJ1-3; 9 bases match TRBD1. V shed 4 bases, J shed 2 bases, and the junction held 4 bases outside the gene matches. Germline CDR1 SGHRS, CDR2 YFSETQ. The CDR3 runs 15 residues. This chain's CDR3 is CASSLDRGPGNTIYF. CDR3 bases: TGCGCCAGCAGCCTGGACAGGGGCCCTGGAAACACCATATATTTT.

The J gene is TRBJ2-2, the V gene TRBV2; D is perhaps TRBD2 (5 bases). CDR1 is SNHLY, CDR2 FYNNEI, per germline. V gave up 6 bases and J gave up 4 bases, with 6 bases separating them. The CDR3 is made up of 12 amino acids. The DNA of the CDR3 is TGTGCCAGCAGCACTAGCACCGGGGAGCTGTTTTTT. Its protein is CASSTSTGELFF.